The 27 T cell receptor beta chains below come from one sample, sequenced in a study of glioma-infiltrating T cells after dendritic cell vaccination. Profiling relied on immunoSEQ multiplex PCR, and the TCRdb table lists in-frame clones only, not all of them. The table lists about 87,000 clones, 80% to 85% of them singletons. Time point: after dendritic cell vaccination, including at tumor progression/relapse. The sample in question was blood, obtained after dendritic cell vaccination. The source is a human donor with glioblastoma.

V usage is TRBV2 and J usage is TRBJ2-3, with 9 bases that match TRBD2. Germline CDR1 and CDR2: SNHLY and FYNNEI. The CDR3 extends over 17 amino acids. Trimming cost V 1 base and J 0 bases; bases outside gene matches: 5. CDR3 amino acids: CASSEEALAGSTDTQYF. In nucleotides, the CDR3 is TGTGCCAGCAGTGAAGAGGCCCTAGCGGGGAGCACAGATACGCAGTATTTT.

V usage is TRBV30 and J usage is TRBJ1-3; 8 nucleotides agree with TRBD1. Losses at the gene ends were 4 bases for V and 0 bases for J; bases not matched to a gene: 8. The CDR3 loop spans 16 amino acids. Germline CDR1 and CDR2: GTSNPN and SVGIG (reference sequence). The CDR3 sequence: CAWTRDRKLSGNTIYF. The CDR3 nucleotides are TGTGCCTGGACCAGGGACAGGAAGCTCTCTGGAAACACCATATATTTT.

The rearrangement uses TRBV11-2 and TRBJ1-2, with 11 bases identical to TRBD1. Germline CDR1 SGHAT, CDR2 FQNNGV. Trimming at V came to 2 bases and at J to 3 bases, leaving 5 bases not matched to a gene. This CDR3 spans 16 amino acids. The CDR3 here is CASSLRGQGAYYGYTF. In DNA, the CDR3 is TGTGCCAGCAGCTTAAGAGGACAGGGGGCTTACTATGGCTACACCTTC.

The V and J genes are TRBV5-4 and TRBJ2-5, with a tentative D call TRBD2 (6 bases). The CDR3 is made up of 15 amino acids. Per germline, CDR1 SGHNT and CDR2 YYREEE (reference sequence). V gave up 4 bases and J gave up 5 bases, with 18 bases separating them. CDR3 bases: TGTGCCAGCAGCCGACGGGGGTGGAAGGAGGAGACCCAGTACTTC. It specifies CASSRRGWKEETQYF.

The V call is TRBV10-3, the J call TRBJ1-5; no clear D gene. CDR3 length: 15 residues. The V end lost 2 bases, the J end lost 4 bases, and 12 bases lay between the germline ends. Germline V CDR1 and CDR2: ENHRY, SYGVKD. The CDR3 coding sequence is TGTGCCATCAGTGAGGGTTTGGCAGATAATCAGCCCCAGCATTTT. As protein: CAISEGLADNQPQHF.

The V and J genes are TRBV4-1 and TRBJ1-2; D perhaps matches TRBD1 (5 bases). This CDR3 is built from 14 residues. Germline V gene data show CDR1 as MGHRA and CDR2 as YSYEKL. The V gene lost 2 bases and the J gene lost 4 bases, with 11 bases spanning the gap. The DNA for the CDR3 is TGCGCCAGCAGCCAAACAGGATCCCTCTATGGCTACACCTTC. Its protein product is CASSQTGSLYGYTF.

The V gene is TRBV7-8, the J gene TRBJ1-6; D might be TRBD1 (5 bases). This CDR3 region has 15 residues. Trimming removed 2 bases from V and 3 bases from J, with 8 bases in between. Germline-derived CDR1 and CDR2 are SGHVS and FQNEAQ. The CDR3 spells CASSLSDSYNSPLHF. The CDR3 DNA sequence: TGTGCCAGCAGCTTATCCGACAGCTATAATTCACCCCTCCACTTT.

The V call is TRBV6-6, the J call TRBJ2-5; 8 bases fit TRBD2. Germline values: CDR1 MNHNY, CDR2 SVGAGI (reference sequence). After removal of 5 bases from V and 3 bases from J, the junction contained 2 bases not matched to a gene. The length of the CDR3 is 13 residues. The CDR3 coding sequence is TGTGCCAGCAGTACGGGACTAGAAGAGACCCAGTACTTC. Translation: CASSTGLEETQYF.

The rearrangement links TRBV7-2 to TRBJ2-5; perhaps TRBD1 as D (6 bases). The DNA end is a closer match to TRBJ2-7, so the J assignment may be wrong. Germline values: CDR1 SGHTA, CDR2 FQGNSA. This CDR3 region has 14 residues. The CDR3 here is CASSSNRVINEQYF. CDR3 DNA: TGTGCCAGCAGCTCCAACAGGGTAATCAACGAGCAGTACTTC.

The genes are TRBV9 and TRBJ2-7, with D possibly TRBD1 on 5 matching bases. The CDR3 extends over 13 amino acids. The germline gives CDR1 SGDLS, CDR2 YYNGEE. V shed 4 bases and J shed 0 bases, with 8 bases lying between them. DNA for the CDR3: TGTGCCAGCAGCTCGGACAACTCCTACGAGCAGTACTTC. This codes for CASSSDNSYEQYF.

The chain carries TRBV7-2 and TRBJ1-5; D may be TRBD1 (6 bases). Germline-derived CDR1 and CDR2 are SGHTA and FQGNSA. Trimming pared 6 bases from V and 2 bases from J, leaving 11 bases between. This CDR3 region has 14 residues. CDR3 coding DNA: TGTGCCAGCAGTTTGACAGGACGCAATCAGCCCCAGCATTTT. Translation gives CASSLTGRNQPQHF.

The rearrangement uses TRBV6-6 and TRBJ2-7, with D perhaps matching TRBD1 (6 bases). In germline, CDR1 is MNHNY, CDR2 SVGAGI (reference sequence). Trimming removed 4 bases from V and 3 bases from J, with 16 bases in between. This CDR3 has 15 residues. The CDR3 DNA is TGTGCCAGCAGTTTTTTCGCAGGGGCGGTCTACGAGCAGTACTTC. This sequence encodes CASSFFAGAVYEQYF.

The chain has TRBV30 and TRBJ1-1; tentatively, D is TRBD1 (6 bases). Germline CDR1 GTSNPN, CDR2 SVGIG (reference sequence). The CDR3 loop spans 13 amino acids. V lost 2 bases, J lost 4 bases, and 11 bases lay in between. CDR3 coding DNA: TGTGCCTGGAGTAAGGGGGTAGGCACTGAAGCTTTCTTT. Its protein product is CAWSKGVGTEAFF.

The chain recombines TRBV19 with TRBJ1-1; 8 bases agree with TRBD1. The CDR3 runs 16 residues. V was pared by 10 bases and J by 3 bases, with 16 bases of the junction left unmatched. Germline V gene data show CDR1 as LNHDA and CDR2 as SQIVND (reference sequence). CDR3 sequence (DNA): TGTGCCACCACCGAGGCCCAGGGGGCTTACGACACTGAAGCTTTCTTT. It is translated as CATTEAQGAYDTEAFF.

This chain connects TRBV2 to TRBJ1-5, with D tentatively TRBD1 (6 bases). Trimming took 7 bases from V and 2 from J, leaving 15 bases between them. CDR3 length equals 15 residues. Looked up from germline, CDR1 is SNHLY and CDR2 is FYNNEI. CDR3: CASKQTGFRNQPQHF. The DNA of the CDR3 is TGTGCCAGCAAGCAAACAGGGTTCCGCAATCAGCCCCAGCATTTT.

The V gene is TRBV7-2, the J gene TRBJ2-7, with D perhaps TRBD1 (5 bases). From germline, CDR1 is SGHTA and CDR2 FQGNSA. V dropped 3 bases and J dropped 2 bases, with 11 bases sitting between them. This CDR3 is 14 amino acids long. The CDR3 region has the DNA TGTGCCAGCAGCTTTATCAGGGAACCCTACGAGCAGTACTTC. Its protein is CASSFIREPYEQYF.

This chain uses TRBV19 with TRBJ1-4; D might be TRBD1 (6 bases). Trimming removed 3 bases from V and 6 bases from J, with 11 bases in between. CDR3 length: 14 amino acids. CDR1 and CDR2 from the germline V gene are LNHDA and SQIVND (reference sequence). The CDR3 loop reads CASSIRQAHEKLFF. The CDR3 bases are TGTGCCAGTAGTATTCGACAGGCCCATGAAAAACTGTTTTTT.

This clone was detected once. The V gene is TRBV9, the J gene TRBJ1-3; no clear D. V lost 4 bases and J lost 2, with 16 bases in between. Germline lookup yields CDR1 SGDLS and CDR2 YYNGEE. This CDR3 comprises 16 residues. The CDR3 region has the DNA TGTGCCAGCAGCCCGACGTACCCGGGAGCTGGAAACACCATATATTTT. Its protein product is CASSPTYPGAGNTIYF.

V usage is TRBV7-3 and J usage is TRBJ2-2; D gene uncertain. This CDR3 is 15 amino acids long. Deletions cut 7 bases from V and 4 bases from J, with 16 bases between. Germline-derived CDR1 and CDR2 are SGHTA and FQGTGA. The DNA of the CDR3 is TGTGCCAGCACCTCGGGTGTCCATAGCACCGGGGAGCTGTTTTTT. Translation: CASTSGVHSTGELFF. Full variable domain (missing parts from reference TRBV7-3 and TRBJ2-2): GAGVSQTPSNKVTEKGKYVELRCDPISGHTALYWYRQSLGQGPEFLIYFQGTGAADDSGLPNDRFFAVRPEGSVSTLKIQRTERGDSAVYLCASTSGVHSTGELFFGEGSRLTVL.

A few counts support this clone. The chain carries TRBV10-3 and TRBJ1-3; D is unclear. V shed 7 bases and J shed 1 base, with 5 bases lying between them. The germline V gene encodes CDR1 ENHRY and CDR2 SYGVKD. The CDR3 loop spans 12 amino acids. The chain's CDR3 is CAITLSGNTIYF. For the CDR3, the DNA is TGTGCCATCACGTTATCTGGAAACACCATATATTTT.

This chain uses TRBV4-1 with TRBJ2-7; 11 bases agree with TRBD2. The CDR3 contains 16 residues. The junction had 7 bases not matched to a gene; V was cut back by 4 bases and J by 2 bases. Germline V lookup: CDR1 MGHRA, CDR2 YSYEKL. The CDR3 reads CASSLSGTSGTYEQYF. CDR3 DNA: TGCGCCAGCAGCCTTTCCGGGACTAGCGGAACCTACGAGCAGTACTTC.

This clone was found once. The chain carries TRBV10-3 and TRBJ1-1; D is uncertain. Trimming removed 1 base at V and 3 bases at J, with 3 bases between. CDR3 size: 12 residues. Germline V gene sequence: CDR1 ENHRY, CDR2 SYGVKD. CDR3 amino acids: CAISELDTEAFF. CDR3 bases: TGTGCCATCAGTGAGTTAGACACTGAAGCTTTCTTT.

This clone was observed once. Other DNA variants within this sample encode the same CDR3. This sequence joins TRBV5-1 and TRBJ2-7; 9 nucleotides line up with TRBD1. After removal of 0 bases from V and 2 bases from J, the junction contained 0 bases not matched to a gene. This CDR3 has 14 amino acids. Germline values: CDR1 SGHRS, CDR2 YFSETQ. This CDR3 is CASSLGQGAYEQYF. Written as DNA, the CDR3 is TGCGCCAGCAGCTTGGGACAGGGGGCCTACGAGCAGTACTTC.

CDR3 protein: CASSLSEHNSPLHF. The DNA of the CDR3 is TGTGCCAGCAGCTTATCGGAGCATAATTCACCCCTCCACTTT. This rearrangement joins TRBV7-8 to TRBJ1-6; D not certain. The germline V and J ends were trimmed by 2 bases and 5 bases, with 7 bases remaining between them. CDR3 length: 14 residues. Germline V CDR1 and CDR2: SGHVS, FQNEAQ.

V and J are TRBV4-2 and TRBJ2-5; 7 bases agree with TRBD1. Trimming took 4 bases from V and 1 from J; bases not matched to a gene: 3. The length of the CDR3 is 14 residues. Looked up from germline, CDR1 is LGHNA and CDR2 is YNFKEQ. CDR3 region: CASSPRDSQETQYF. Written as DNA, the CDR3 is TGTGCCAGCAGCCCCCGGGACAGCCAAGAGACCCAGTACTTC.

This chain joins TRBV5-1 and TRBJ2-1; 9 bases are a match to TRBD1. Losses at the gene ends were 2 bases for V and 9 bases for J; bases not matched to a gene: 9. This CDR3 contains 15 residues. Germline lookup yields CDR1 SGHRS and CDR2 YFSETQ. CDR3 DNA sequence: TGCGCCAGCAGCTTTCGGACAGGGGCAGAAGGTGAGCAGTTCTTC. As protein: CASSFRTGAEGEQFF.

V usage is TRBV9 and J usage is TRBJ2-3; the D gene is possibly TRBD2 (6 bases). The V gene lost 0 bases and the J gene lost 8 bases, with 10 bases spanning the gap. CDR1 SGDLS and CDR2 YYNGEE come from the germline V gene. The CDR3 loop spans 13 amino acids. This CDR3 is CASSVGGRGTQYF. The DNA of the CDR3 is TGTGCCAGCAGCGTAGGCGGGCGGGGTACGCAGTATTTT.